Presented here are 10 T cell receptor beta chains from one specimen sequenced in a study of HIV-infected children after antiretroviral therapy interruption. RNA-based 3' RACE libraries used unique molecular identifiers. Using its own MiXCR run on the 3' RACE reads, TCRdb lists one record per CDR3 protein. This sample carries about 89,000 distinct CDR3 sequences, about 6.3% of them seen once, and the ten largest clones take 0.9% to 1.4%. Indicated treatment: PENTA 11 planned treatment interruption arm or continuous ART arm. Sequencing was performed on CD45RA+ CD4+ T cells from PBMCs, pooled from several time points, taken from a donor given antiretroviral therapy, either interrupted or continuous. Regarding subset: naive CD4+ CD45RA+ CD45RO- T cells. The origin of the receptors is a pool of human donors with HIV.

Ten or more counts support this clonotype. V gene TRBV21-1 combines with J gene TRBJ1-5; the DNA was not compared with TRBD1, the D call given in the table. TRBV21-1 is marked as a pseudogene. This CDR3 region has 19 residues. CDR3 sequence (DNA): TGTGCCAGCAGCAAAGCTATTTATGAAGACAGCCGAAGCAATCAGCCCCAGCATTTT. It specifies CASSKAIYEDSRSNQPQHF.

At least ten counts were recorded for this clonotype. The J gene is TRBJ2-5, the V gene TRBV6-1; 7 bases fit TRBD2. This CDR3 has 15 residues. V was clipped by 10 bases and J by 5 bases; unmatched bases: 16. CDR1 and CDR2 (germline): MNHNS, SASEGT. CDR3: CATRIKRVGGETQYF. As DNA, the CDR3 is TGTGCCACGCGCATTAAACGTGTGGGAGGGGAGACCCAGTACTTC.

This clonotype was found many times. This chain connects TRBV28 to TRBJ1-1, with D uncertain. This CDR3 contains 12 residues. Trimming left V 6 bases short and J 0 bases short, with 5 bases between. Germline CDR1 and CDR2: MDHEN and SYDVKM. The CDR3 reads CASRRLNTEAFF. As DNA, the CDR3 is TGTGCCAGCAGACGGCTGAACACTGAAGCTTTCTTT.

This clonotype occurred many times. The chain uses TRBV9 and TRBJ2-2, with D unclear. Germline assignment: CDR1 SGDLS and CDR2 YYNGEE. V shed 0 bases and J shed 0 bases, with 3 bases lying between them. CDR3 length equals 14 residues. The CDR3 protein is CASSVETNTGELFF. In DNA, the CDR3 is TGTGCCAGCAGCGTAGAGACGAACACCGGGGAGCTGTTTTTT.

This clonotype came up many times. The V and J genes are TRBV20-1 and TRBJ1-2, with D maybe TRBD1 (5 bases). The CDR3 runs to 13 residues. Germline V gives CDR1 DFQATT, CDR2 SNEGSKA (reference sequence). V was trimmed by 3 bases and J by 4 bases, leaving 12 bases between them. The CDR3 bases are TGCAGTGCTAGCCAGCGACAGAGCTATGGCTACACCTTC. Residues: CSASQRQSYGYTF.

This clonotype was detected ten times or more. The rearrangement joins TRBV12-3 or TRBV12-4 to TRBJ2-1, with D hard to call. The CDR3 contains 15 residues. V lost 2 bases and J 0 bases, leaving 8 bases between the germline ends. CDR3 amino acids: CASSLQISSYNEQFF. The CDR3, as DNA: TGTGCCAGCAGTTTACAGATCAGCTCCTACAATGAGCAGTTCTTC.

The V call is TRBV6-1, the J call TRBJ1-5, with D unresolved. Germline-derived CDR1 and CDR2 are MNHNS and SASEGT. Trimming took off 4 bases at V and 7 bases at J, with 8 bases between the two ends. The CDR3 consists of 12 residues. DNA for the CDR3: TGTGCCAGCAGTGTACAGCCCCAGCCCCAGCATTTT. This gives the protein CASSVQPQPQHF.

A few counts support this clonotype. As DNA, the CDR3 is TGTGCCAGCAGCACCCAACTAGTTTTGGTTCAGGATGAGCAGTTCTTC. Translation: CASSTQLVLVQDEQFF. The chain employs TRBV11-2 and TRBJ2-1; a possible D gene is TRBD2 (5 bases). Trimming pared 5 bases from V and 8 bases from J, leaving 22 bases between. This CDR3 region has 16 residues. Looked up from germline, CDR1 is SGHAT and CDR2 is FQNNGV.

J is TRBJ1-1 and V is TRBV5-1, with D unclear. Per germline, CDR1 SGHRS and CDR2 YFSETQ. The CDR3 consists of 13 residues. Trimming pared 2 bases from V and 1 base from J, leaving 6 bases between. CDR3 amino acids: CASSLNPNTEAFF. The DNA for the CDR3 is TGCGCCAGCAGCTTAAACCCGAACACTGAAGCTTTCTTT.

This CDR3 is CASSPAVSALYVLTF. The CDR3 DNA reads TGTGCCAGCAGCCCCGCCGTCTCCGCTCTTTACGTCCTGACTTTC. The V call is TRBV9, the J call TRBJ2-6, with D unclear. V lost 4 bases and J lost 11, with 19 bases in between. The germline V gene encodes CDR1 SGDLS and CDR2 YYNGEE. This CDR3 has 15 residues.